Listed below are T cell receptor beta chains from one sample, sequenced in a study of T cells in localized non-small cell lung cancer. The protocol was immunoSEQ multiplex PCR, while the TCRdb copy is restricted to in-frame clones and leaves out a portion. This table holds approximately 1,600 clones, about a quarter found once. The source was lung tumor tissue, collected before any cancer treatment. The origin of the receptors is a male donor aged 60 or older with stage II lung adenocarcinoma. CDR3s include the opening cysteine and the closing phenylalanine or tryptophan. Each record gives: V gene, D gene, J gene, clone size, CDR3 length, CDR3 DNA, CDR3 protein. A D gene is named only where the DNA matches it firmly. Size is omitted from some rows. Given values are once, few, many or a class for expanded clones.

v_gene: TRBV11-3; d_gene: TRBD1; j_gene: TRBJ2-3; abundance: medium-sized; len: 14; CDR3nt: TGTGCCAGCAGCTCCGGACAGGGGATAGATACGCAGTATTTT; CDR3aa: CASSSGQGIDTQYF
v_gene: TRBV11-3; d_gene: NA; j_gene: TRBJ1-2; abundance: NA; len: 14; CDR3nt: TGTGCCAGCAGTGGGATTACGTTTAACTATGGCTACACCTTC; CDR3aa: CASSGITFNYGYTF
v_gene: TRBV18; d_gene: TRBD1; j_gene: TRBJ1-4; abundance: NA; len: 19; CDR3nt: TGTGCCAGCTCACCGGGACAGGGACGGTCGGCGGCAACTAATGAAAAACTGTTTTTT; CDR3aa: CASSPGQGRSAATNEKLFF
v_gene: TRBV28; d_gene: NA; j_gene: TRBJ1-5; abundance: few; len: 15; CDR3nt: TGTGCCAGCAGGGGGGACACACTTAGCAATCAGCCCCAGCATTTT; CDR3aa: CASRGDTLSNQPQHF
v_gene: TRBV18; d_gene: TRBD1; j_gene: TRBJ1-2; abundance: NA; len: 15; CDR3nt: TGTGCCAGCTCACAGAGTGGACAGGCAGAATATGGCTACACCTTC; CDR3aa: CASSQSGQAEYGYTF
v_gene: TRBV11-3; d_gene: TRBD2; j_gene: TRBJ2-1; abundance: medium-sized; len: 15; CDR3nt: TGTGCCAGCAGCTTAGGGGGTAGCGGGGGCCATGAGCAGTTCTTC; CDR3aa: CASSLGGSGGHEQFF
v_gene: TRBV11-3; d_gene: TRBD1; j_gene: TRBJ2-6; abundance: medium-sized; len: 15; CDR3nt: TGTGCTAGCAGCTCAGGGGGCAGCGGGGCCAACGTCCTGACTTTC; CDR3aa: CASSSGGSGANVLTF
v_gene: TRBV19; d_gene: TRBD1; j_gene: TRBJ1-6; abundance: NA; len: 16; CDR3nt: TGTGCCAGTAGTCCCCGGGACAGGGGGAATGATTCACCCCTCCACTTT; CDR3aa: CASSPRDRGNDSPLHF
v_gene: TRBV5-1; d_gene: TRBD1; j_gene: TRBJ1-2; abundance: NA; len: 15; CDR3nt: TGCGCCAGCAGCTCCAGGACAGGGGGCGCGATTGGCTACACCTTC; CDR3aa: CASSSRTGGAIGYTF
v_gene: TRBV11-3; d_gene: TRBD2; j_gene: TRBJ2-3; abundance: NA; len: 15; CDR3nt: TGTGCCAGCAGCCCCGCTAGCGGGGGTGGGTCGACGCAGTATTTT; CDR3aa: CASSPASGGGSTQYF
v_gene: TRBV19; d_gene: TRBD1; j_gene: TRBJ2-1; abundance: NA; len: 15; CDR3nt: TGTGCCAGTAGTATGTCGGGACAGGGAGGAGATGAGCAGTTCTTC; CDR3aa: CASSMSGQGGDEQFF
v_gene: TRBV4-1; d_gene: NA; j_gene: TRBJ1-6; abundance: few; len: 17; CDR3nt: TGCGCCAGCAGCCAAGATTGGGATGTCTCCTATAATTCACCCCTCCACTTT; CDR3aa: CASSQDWDVSYNSPLHF
v_gene: TRBV6-8; d_gene: NA; j_gene: TRBJ2-3; abundance: few; len: 13; CDR3nt: TGTGCCAGCAGTTTCCTCATAGGGGGGACGCAGTATTTT; CDR3aa: CASSFLIGGTQYF
v_gene: TRBV11-3; d_gene: NA; j_gene: TRBJ2-2; abundance: NA; len: 17; CDR3nt: TGTGCCAGCAGCTTAATCGGTACAGTCGCGAACACCGGGGAGCTGTTTTTT; CDR3aa: CASSLIGTVANTGELFF
v_gene: TRBV11-3; d_gene: TRBD2; j_gene: TRBJ2-3; abundance: NA; len: 15; CDR3nt: TGTGCCAGCAGTCTAGCGGGGTCAGGGGGGTATACGCAGTATTTT; CDR3aa: CASSLAGSGGYTQYF
v_gene: TRBV18; d_gene: NA; j_gene: TRBJ1-6; abundance: NA; len: 13; CDR3nt: TGTGCCAGCGGAGGGATACTTAATTCACCCCTCCACTTT; CDR3aa: CASGGILNSPLHF
v_gene: TRBV6-8; d_gene: TRBD1; j_gene: TRBJ1-2; abundance: few; len: 17; CDR3nt: TGTGCCAGCAGTTACGGGCAGGGGGCAGGACAAAGCTATGGCTACACCTTC; CDR3aa: CASSYGQGAGQSYGYTF
v_gene: TRBV11-3; d_gene: TRBD2; j_gene: TRBJ2-2; abundance: few; len: 15; CDR3nt: TGTGCCAGCAGCTTTCGACTAGCGGGGACCGGGGAGCTGTTTTTT; CDR3aa: CASSFRLAGTGELFF
v_gene: TRBV11-3; d_gene: NA; j_gene: TRBJ1-1; abundance: medium-sized; len: 14; CDR3nt: TGTGCCAGCAGCAAAGTGGAGGTGAACACTGAAGCTTTCTTT; CDR3aa: CASSKVEVNTEAFF
v_gene: TRBV9; d_gene: NA; j_gene: TRBJ2-2; abundance: NA; len: 15; CDR3nt: TGTGCCAGCAGCGTCGACCCGACGGCGGCCGGGGAGCTGTTTTTT; CDR3aa: CASSVDPTAAGELFF
v_gene: TRBV11-3; d_gene: NA; j_gene: TRBJ1-2; abundance: medium-sized; len: 14; CDR3nt: TGTGCCAGCAGCTTAGGCAGGGTTGGCTATGGCTACACCTTC; CDR3aa: CASSLGRVGYGYTF
v_gene: TRBV11-3; d_gene: TRBD2; j_gene: TRBJ2-1; abundance: medium-sized; len: 15; CDR3nt: TGTGCCAGCAGCTTACTGAGGGTAGCGGGGGGCTTTCAGTTCTTC; CDR3aa: CASSLLRVAGGFQFF
v_gene: TRBV6-4; d_gene: NA; j_gene: TRBJ1-3; abundance: NA; len: 11; CDR3nt: TGTGCCACGACAGAGGGAAACACCATATATTTT; CDR3aa: CATTEGNTIYF
v_gene: TRBV19; d_gene: NA; j_gene: TRBJ1-5; abundance: NA; len: 15; CDR3nt: TGTGCCACGAAGTGGGGGGGGAGTAACAATCAGCCCCAGCATTTT; CDR3aa: CATKWGGSNNQPQHF
v_gene: TRBV11-3; d_gene: NA; j_gene: TRBJ2-7; abundance: few; len: 15; CDR3nt: TGTGCCAGCAGCTCGCAGAGGCACCACTCCTACGAGCAGTACTTC; CDR3aa: CASSSQRHHSYEQYF
v_gene: TRBV9; d_gene: NA; j_gene: TRBJ2-2; abundance: NA; len: 16; CDR3nt: TGTGCCAGCAGCGTAGGGCAGGGAAGAGGAAGCGGGGAGCTGTTTTTT; CDR3aa: CASSVGQGRGSGELFF
v_gene: TRBV9; d_gene: NA; j_gene: TRBJ2-7; abundance: few; len: 14; CDR3nt: TGTGCCAGCAGTGCCGCTAAGGGTCCCTACGAGCAGTACTTC; CDR3aa: CASSAAKGPYEQYF
v_gene: TRBV30; d_gene: NA; j_gene: TRBJ1-1; abundance: few; len: 13; CDR3nt: TGTGCCTGGAGTGCCGGTAGGGTCACTGAAGCTTTCTTT; CDR3aa: CAWSAGRVTEAFF
v_gene: TRBV18; d_gene: NA; j_gene: TRBJ1-3; abundance: few; len: 13; CDR3nt: TGTGCCAGCTCACCTGGGGCCGGAAACACCATATATTTT; CDR3aa: CASSPGAGNTIYF
v_gene: TRBV25-1; d_gene: NA; j_gene: TRBJ1-4; abundance: NA; len: 15; CDR3nt: TGTGCCAGCAACGAAGGGGGGGTTACCGGTGAAAAACTGTTTTTT; CDR3aa: CASNEGGVTGEKLFF
v_gene: TRBV2; d_gene: NA; j_gene: TRBJ2-2; abundance: few; len: 17; CDR3nt: TGTGCCAGCGGACTGGGGGTGGGCATCTCGAACACCGGGGAGCTGTTTTTT; CDR3aa: CASGLGVGISNTGELFF
v_gene: TRBV28; d_gene: NA; j_gene: TRBJ2-3; abundance: once; len: 13; CDR3nt: TGTGCCAGCAGTTTATCCGCCCCCGATACGCAGTATTTT; CDR3aa: CASSLSAPDTQYF
v_gene: TRBV6-8; d_gene: NA; j_gene: TRBJ2-5; abundance: medium-sized; len: 16; CDR3nt: TGTGCCAGCAGCTACTCCCCACAGTCCGGACCAGGGACCCAGTACTTC; CDR3aa: CASSYSPQSGPGTQYF
v_gene: TRBV19; d_gene: NA; j_gene: TRBJ1-1; abundance: NA; len: 14; CDR3nt: TGTGCCAGTAGTTTGAACCGAGGGAACACTGAAGCTTTCTTT; CDR3aa: CASSLNRGNTEAFF
v_gene: TRBV18; d_gene: TRBD1; j_gene: TRBJ1-4; abundance: few; len: 17; CDR3nt: TGTGCCAGCTCACCACCGGTAGGACAGGGGCGTAGTGAAAAACTGTTTTTT; CDR3aa: CASSPPVGQGRSEKLFF
v_gene: TRBV9; d_gene: NA; j_gene: TRBJ2-5; abundance: medium-sized; len: 13; CDR3nt: TGTGCCAGCAGTCTTCGACAGCAAGAGACCCAGTACTTC; CDR3aa: CASSLRQQETQYF
v_gene: TRBV11-3; d_gene: NA; j_gene: TRBJ1-4; abundance: medium-sized; len: 14; CDR3nt: TGTGCCAGCAGCTTCGGGGGCCTCAGGGAAAAACTGTTTTTT; CDR3aa: CASSFGGLREKLFF
v_gene: TRBV19; d_gene: NA; j_gene: TRBJ2-5; abundance: few; len: 14; CDR3nt: TGTGCCAGTAGTTTGGACAGCGGATGGGAGACCCAGTACTTC; CDR3aa: CASSLDSGWETQYF
v_gene: TRBV11-3; d_gene: NA; j_gene: TRBJ2-1; abundance: medium-sized; len: 14; CDR3nt: TGTGCCAGCAGCTTACTGACAGGCGGGAATGAGCAGTTCTTC; CDR3aa: CASSLLTGGNEQFF